What follows describes a single TCR beta chain. Authors' processing steps: Counts of nucleated cells, estimated from reference gene primer amplification, were obtained. Only in-frame clones appear in the TCRdb table, and some are missing; sequencing was by immunoSEQ multiplex PCR. V and J calls and clone size are given by that table; D and trimming were obtained from the DNA. The data hold approximately 75,000 clones, with approximately 87% observed a single time. The sample belongs to a study of blood T cell repertoires in COVID-19. Across the study: Acute and convalescent COVID-19 samples came from the United States, Italy and Spain. Sources were T cells, B-cell-depleted T cells, or PBMCs; the material itself was cDNA or gDNA.

V dropped 8 bases and J dropped 3; count of bases not matched to a gene: 5. CDR3 length: 13 residues. CDR1 is WSHSY and CDR2 is SAAADI in the germline V gene. Sequencing was performed on peripheral blood. The chain uses TRBV10-2 and TRBJ1-2; 8 bases map to TRBD1. The TCR sequence derives from a woman of 80 years or more with acute or convalescent COVID-19. This CDR3 is CASRDRGYYGYTF. CDR3 bases: TGCGCCAGCCGAGACAGGGGATACTATGGCTACACCTTC.